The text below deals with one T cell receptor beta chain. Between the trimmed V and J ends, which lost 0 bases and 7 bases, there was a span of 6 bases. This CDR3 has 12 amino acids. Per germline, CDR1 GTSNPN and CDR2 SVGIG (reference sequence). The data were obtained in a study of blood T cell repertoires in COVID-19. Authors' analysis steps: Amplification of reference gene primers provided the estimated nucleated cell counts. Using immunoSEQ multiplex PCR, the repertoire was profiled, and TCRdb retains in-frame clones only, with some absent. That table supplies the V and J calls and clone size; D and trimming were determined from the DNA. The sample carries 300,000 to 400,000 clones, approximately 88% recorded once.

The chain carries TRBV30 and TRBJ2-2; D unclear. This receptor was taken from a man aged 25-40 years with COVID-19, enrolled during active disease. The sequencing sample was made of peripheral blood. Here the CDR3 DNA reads TGTGCCTGGAGTGTACTTGGCGGGGAGCTGTTTTTT. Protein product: CAWSVLGGELFF.